These 10 T cell receptor beta chains originate from one sample sequenced in a study of blood T cells in healthy people across ages. Together with a sample-barcoded 5' primer, a J-beta primer mix was included in a second PCR lasting roughly 7 to 11 cycles. Via MiXCR, TCRdb re-called the 5' RACE reads, giving one row per CDR3 protein. In the table there are around 2 million distinct CDR3 sequences, about 39% of which are singletons. The sample was blood. The receptors shown here come from a human donor in good health.

The CDR3 here is CSARDRRRGEGGYTF. In DNA form, the CDR3 reads TGCAGTGCTAGAGATCGTCGTAGGGGAGAGGGCGGCTACACCTTC. This chain joins TRBV20-1 and TRBJ1-2; D perhaps matches TRBD1 (5 bases). With 0 bases removed from V and 8 bases from J, the gap between germline ends came to 19 bases. Germline V gene sequence: CDR1 DFQATT, CDR2 SNEGSKA (reference sequence). The CDR3 is made up of 15 amino acids.

This clonotype was seen ten or more times. One end of the junction does not line up with germline, which may come from a read error. The V call is TRBV5-1, the J call TRBJ2-5; weak D call: TRBD1 (5 bases). Germline V CDR1 and CDR2: SGHRS, YFSETQ. The length of the CDR3 is 13 residues. The CDR3 DNA reads TGTGCCAGCAGCTTAGGGGTAGGAGAGACCCAGTACTTC. This encodes CASSLGVGETQYF.

J is TRBJ2-7 and V is TRBV28; D not certain. CDR1 is MDHEN and CDR2 is SYDVKM in the germline V gene. This CDR3 is 14 amino acids long. V was clipped by 4 bases and J by 5 bases, with 15 bases between them. The CDR3 sequence is CASSSSTVVHEQYF. The CDR3 DNA sequence: TGTGCCAGCAGTTCCTCCACTGTCGTCCACGAGCAGTACTTC.

A few counts support this clonotype. The chain uses TRBV7-2 and TRBJ2-1; D may be TRBD2 (6 bases). CDR1 is SGHTA, CDR2 FQGNSA, per germline. V was pared by 0 bases and J by 4 bases, with 13 bases between. The CDR3 spans 16 residues. The CDR3 DNA sequence: TGTGCCAGCAGCTTAGCGGGGGGACCAACTTACAATGAGCAGTTCTTC. Translating it yields CASSLAGGPTYNEQFF.

This clonotype was counted a few times. The chain carries TRBV12-3 or TRBV12-4 and TRBJ2-3; tentatively, D is TRBD2 (5 bases). The length of the CDR3 is 15 residues. V lost 3 bases, J lost 5 bases, and 15 bases lay in between. The DNA for the CDR3 is TGTGCCAGCAGTTTCGGGTCTCGGGGTGGAGATACGCAGTATTTT. Translating gives CASSFGSRGGDTQYF.

This chain connects TRBV9 to TRBJ2-2; no firm D call. This CDR3 comprises 14 residues. The germline V and J ends were trimmed by 0 bases and 5 bases, with 8 bases remaining between them. Per germline, CDR1 SGDLS and CDR2 YYNGEE. In DNA, the CDR3 is TGTGCCAGCAGCGTAGCTGGTCAGACCGGGGAGCTGTTTTTT. Translated, it gives CASSVAGQTGELFF.

This clonotype was detected a few times. The chain carries TRBV20-1 and TRBJ2-1, with 8 nucleotides matching TRBD2. The CDR3 extends over 14 amino acids. CDR1 DFQATT and CDR2 SNEGSKA come from the germline V gene (reference sequence). V lost 3 bases and J lost 6; bases outside the gene matches: 7. CDR3: CSASRAGVGNEQFF. The DNA of the CDR3 is TGCAGTGCTAGTAGAGCGGGGGTTGGCAATGAGCAGTTCTTC.

This clonotype showed up just a few times. V usage is TRBV6-1 and J usage is TRBJ1-2, with unresolved D. Between the trimmed V and J ends, which lost 8 bases and 3 bases, there was a span of 16 bases. The CDR3 length is 14 residues. CDR1 is MNHNS and CDR2 is SASEGT in the germline V gene. CDR3 sequence: CASDPLGYDYGYTF. DNA of the CDR3: TGTGCCAGCGACCCCTTAGGCTACGACTATGGCTACACCTTC.

V and J are TRBV5-1 and TRBJ2-1; unclear D gene. The CDR3 consists of 13 residues. Germline V gene data show CDR1 as SGHRS and CDR2 as YFSETQ. Trimming took 2 bases from V and 10 from J, leaving 13 bases between them. The CDR3: CASSFDSDQEQFF. For the CDR3, the DNA is TGCGCCAGCAGCTTCGACTCGGACCAAGAGCAGTTCTTC.

J is TRBJ1-4 and V is TRBV29-1, with D unclear. The germline gives CDR1 SQVTM, CDR2 ANQGSEA. The length of the CDR3 is 13 residues. The V end was cut by 7 bases, the J end by 3 bases, with 12 bases between. The CDR3 reads CSARGSPNEKLFF. DNA of the CDR3: TGCAGCGCTCGGGGTTCACCTAATGAAAAACTGTTTTTT.